The count of the clone carrying this T cell receptor beta chain is one. This specimen comes from a study of blood T cell repertoires in COVID-19. About the research overall: In each case, the material was cDNA or gDNA derived from T cells, B-cell-depleted T cells, or PBMCs.

Authors' data handling: Scientists estimated how many nucleated cells there were by amplifying reference gene primers. The assay was immunoSEQ multiplex PCR, and TCRdb's table has in-frame clones only and misses some. V and J calls and clone size are given by that table; D and trimming were obtained from the DNA. This sample has around 300,000 clones, with roughly 91% found just once. This CDR3 spans 16 amino acids. CDR1 and CDR2 (germline): MNHEY, SVGAGI. After removal of 0 bases from V and 3 bases from J, the junction contained 3 bases not matched to a gene. The sequence came from a man between 50 and 59 years old with active or convalescent COVID-19. This sequence joins TRBV6-5 and TRBJ1-1; the match to TRBD1 covers 11 bases. The sample consisted of peripheral blood. CDR3 DNA: TGTGCCAGCAGTTACTCGTGGGACAGGGGGTACACTGAAGCTTTCTTT. As protein: CASSYSWDRGYTEAFF.